This entry lists 20 T cell receptor beta chains sequenced from one sample in a study of human T cells and chemical hapten exposure. TCRdb reprocessed the RACE reads with MiXCR, giving one entry per CDR3 protein. Of approximately 90,000 distinct CDR3 sequences listed, roughly 12% were seen once; the top ten hold over 2%. Indicated time point: patch test 1, 2 weeks after DPC sensitization. Specified treatment: therapeutic diphenylcyclopropenone sensitization with weekly scalp DPC. The source was whole blood, collected in connection with sensitization to the hapten diphenylcyclopropenone (DPC). The receptors stem from a woman in her 40s with alopecia areata. Some clones in this sample may be carry-over from other donors' samples.

This clonotype was detected a few times. The rearrangement joins TRBV27 to TRBJ2-7; D is ambiguous. The CDR3 has 12 amino acids. V gave up 5 bases and J gave up 5 bases, with 10 bases separating them. Germline CDR1 MNHEY, CDR2 SMNVEV (reference sequence). Here the CDR3 reads CASSNKVHEQYF. The DNA of the CDR3 is TGTGCCAGCAGTAACAAGGTCCACGAGCAGTACTTC.

This clonotype was counted a few times. The chain uses TRBV5-4 and TRBJ2-3, with D unresolved. The CDR3 consists of 13 residues. In germline, CDR1 is SGHNT, CDR2 YYREEE (reference sequence). V was pared by 5 bases and J by 2 bases, with 9 bases between. In nucleotides, the CDR3 is TGTGCCAGCAGTAACCGTCTCACAGATACGCAGTATTTT. Translating it yields CASSNRLTDTQYF.

This chain links TRBV7-9 with TRBJ2-5, with 9 positions matching TRBD2. This CDR3 region has 17 residues. The junction had 11 bases not matched to a gene; V was cut back by 5 bases and J by 1 base. Per the germline V gene, CDR1 is SEHNR and CDR2 is FQNEAQ (reference sequence). CDR3 residues: CASSPGRLAGTQETQYF. CDR3 nucleotides: TGTGCCAGCAGCCCCGGGAGGCTAGCGGGGACCCAAGAGACCCAGTACTTC.

The sample holds a few counts of this clonotype. This chain links TRBV2 with TRBJ2-2; 10 nucleotides align to TRBD2. V shed 2 bases, J shed 4 bases, and the junction held 1 base outside the gene matches. This CDR3 has 15 residues. Germline lookup yields CDR1 SNHLY and CDR2 FYNNEI. The CDR3 protein is CASSELAGVTGELFF. In DNA, the CDR3 is TGTGCCAGCAGTGAACTAGCGGGAGTCACCGGGGAGCTGTTTTTT.

This clonotype came up a few times. The V call is TRBV4-3, the J call TRBJ2-2; the D call may be TRBD1 or TRBD2 (5 bases each). With 6 bases removed from V and 4 bases from J, the gap between germline ends came to 15 bases. The germline V gene encodes CDR1 LGHNA and CDR2 YSLEER. CDR3 length: 15 amino acids. The CDR3 reads CASSEGVAFTGELFF. CDR3 nucleotide sequence: TGCGCCAGCAGTGAAGGGGTAGCGTTCACCGGGGAGCTGTTTTTT.

The sample holds many counts of this clonotype. The chain uses TRBV6-5 and TRBJ1-5; 10 bases fit TRBD1. CDR3 length equals 14 residues. Germline CDR1 and CDR2: MNHEY and SVGAGI. The V segment lost 5 bases and the J segment 4 bases; nucleotides outside the gene matches: 2. The DNA for the CDR3 is TGTGCCAGCAGTCAGGACAGGGGGAATCAGCCCCAGCATTTT. This codes for CASSQDRGNQPQHF.

This clonotype was observed many times. Here the CDR3 reads CSVGTSGNEQYF. The CDR3 bases are TGCAGCGTTGGGACTAGCGGAAACGAGCAGTACTTC. J is TRBJ2-7 and V is TRBV29-1; 10 nucleotides agree with TRBD2. J gave up 5 bases and V 4 bases, and 2 bases lay outside the gene matches. Germline V gene sequence: CDR1 SQVTM, CDR2 ANQGSEA. The CDR3 loop spans 12 amino acids.

The sample holds a few counts of this clonotype. The V gene is TRBV20-1, the J gene TRBJ2-7, with 12 bases identical to TRBD2. Germline V CDR1 and CDR2: DFQATT, SNEGSKA (reference sequence). With 7 bases clipped from V and 5 bases from J, the junction kept 6 bases outside the gene matches. The CDR3 consists of 13 residues. CDR3 residues: CSVPGLAGHEQYF. The CDR3 DNA reads as TGCAGTGTCCCGGGACTAGCGGGCCACGAGCAGTACTTC.

The CDR3 nucleotides read TGTGCCAGCAGTGGGACAGGCGGCACCGGGGAGCTGTTTTTT. As protein: CASSGTGGTGELFF. The V gene is TRBV28, the J gene TRBJ2-2, with 8 bases lining up with TRBD1. The V segment lost 5 bases and the J segment 4 bases; nucleotides outside the gene matches: 3. CDR1 and CDR2 (germline): MDHEN, SYDVKM. The CDR3 contains 14 residues.

For this clonotype: This CDR3 fails to terminate in the conserved phenylalanine or tryptophan, so it likely reflects a read error. The V call is TRBV3-1, the J call TRBJ2-1; D not certain. The CDR3 is made up of 11 amino acids. The V gene lost 0 bases and the J gene lost 7 bases, with 1 base spanning the gap. Germline loops: CDR1 LGHDT, CDR2 YNNKEL (reference sequence). CDR3 loop: CASSQENEQFY. The CDR3, as DNA: TGTGCCAGCAGCCAAGAGAATGAGCAGTTCTAC.

This clonotype was seen only a few times. The chain has TRBV29-1 and TRBJ2-7; D might be TRBD1 (5 bases). The CDR3 runs 11 residues. The V end was cut by 4 bases, the J end by 5 bases, with 9 bases between. Germline assignment: CDR1 SQVTM and CDR2 ANQGSEA. CDR3 nucleotide sequence: TGCAGCGTTGGACAGAACCACGAGCAGTACTTC. It translates to CSVGQNHEQYF.

The chain joins TRBV7-2 to TRBJ1-1; a weak D match, TRBD1 (5 bases). Germline V CDR1 and CDR2: SGHTA, FQGNSA. The CDR3 extends over 16 amino acids. Trimming pared 0 bases from V and 1 base from J, leaving 12 bases between. The CDR3: CASSLAGDGTNTEAFF. DNA for the CDR3: TGTGCCAGCAGCTTAGCGGGGGACGGAACGAACACTGAAGCTTTCTTT.

The J gene is TRBJ2-4, the V gene TRBV6-5; D is perhaps TRBD1 (5 bases). The CDR3 covers 16 residues. V lost 8 bases and J 0 bases, leaving 17 bases between the germline ends. Looked up from germline, CDR1 is MNHEY and CDR2 is SVGAGI. The CDR3 sequence: CASSKGVNLAKNIQYF. CDR3 DNA: TGTGCCAGCTCCAAAGGGGTTAATCTAGCCAAAAACATTCAGTACTTC.

The chain has TRBV20-1 and TRBJ2-4; D might be TRBD1 (5 bases). Trimming removed 1 base from V and 0 bases from J, with 7 bases in between. CDR1 DFQATT and CDR2 SNEGSKA come from the germline V gene (reference sequence). The CDR3 consists of 14 residues. This CDR3 is CSARGQLAKNIQYF. Here the CDR3 DNA reads TGCAGTGCTAGAGGACAGCTAGCCAAAAACATTCAGTACTTC.

This rearrangement joins TRBV29-1 to TRBJ2-1; the D call may be TRBD1 or TRBD2 (6 bases each). Germline V gene lookup returns CDR1 SQVTM and CDR2 ANQGSEA. Trimming took 5 bases from V and 5 from J, leaving 10 bases between them. The CDR3 is made up of 12 amino acids. This CDR3 is CSVHREDNEQFF. CDR3 in DNA: TGCAGCGTTCACAGGGAGGACAATGAGCAGTTCTTC.

The chain links TRBV10-3 to TRBJ2-7; 7 bases agree with TRBD2. CDR1 is ENHRY and CDR2 is SYGVKD in the germline V gene. V lost 3 bases and J lost 3; bases outside the gene matches: 8. The CDR3 is made up of 15 amino acids. The chain's CDR3 is CAISDGLAALYEQYF. The DNA for the CDR3 is TGTGCCATCAGTGACGGCCTAGCGGCCCTCTACGAGCAGTACTTC.

The V and J genes are TRBV18 and TRBJ2-5; D is perhaps TRBD1 (5 bases). CDR3 size: 14 residues. The germline V gene has CDR1 KGHSH and CDR2 LQKENI. Trimming removed 3 bases from V and 5 bases from J, with 13 bases in between. The CDR3 DNA reads TGTGCCAGCTCACCCCCCGACAGCTCCGAGACCCAGTACTTC. Translating it yields CASSPPDSSETQYF.

This clonotype turned up a few times. This sequence joins TRBV27 and TRBJ1-1; no clear D. Per the germline V gene, CDR1 is MNHEY and CDR2 is SMNVEV (reference sequence). The CDR3 contains 15 residues. The V and J ends lost 3 bases and 0 bases respectively, with 11 bases between them. CDR3 sequence reads: CASSLGSQMNTEAFF. As DNA, the CDR3 is TGTGCCAGCAGTTTGGGCTCGCAAATGAACACTGAAGCTTTCTTT.

This clonotype was observed a few times. CDR3 loop: CASSTGPGEQYF. DNA of the CDR3: TGTGCCAGCAGCACCGGGCCGGGGGAGCAGTACTTC. The chain joins TRBV5-4 to TRBJ2-7, with D possibly being TRBD2 (5 bases). Germline V gives CDR1 SGHNT, CDR2 YYREEE (reference sequence). This CDR3 is built from 12 residues. V was trimmed by 4 bases and J by 7 bases, leaving 12 bases between them. Based on the CDR3 plus reference TRBV5-4 and TRBJ2-7, the full variable domain is ETGVTQSPTHLIKTRGQQVTLRCSSQSGHNTVSWYQQALGQGPQFIFQYYREEENGRGNFPPRFSGLQFPNYSSELNVNALELDDSALYLCASSTGPGEQYFGPGTRLTVT.

The chain has TRBV4-2 and TRBJ2-7, with D perhaps matching TRBD2 (7 bases). The V end was cut by 5 bases, the J end by 5 bases, with 16 bases between. The CDR3 runs to 14 residues. Germline CDR1 LGHNA, CDR2 YNFKEQ. DNA for the CDR3: TGTGCCAGCAGCTCCCGACGGGGGGCGAACGAGCAGTACTTC. It is translated as CASSSRRGANEQYF.